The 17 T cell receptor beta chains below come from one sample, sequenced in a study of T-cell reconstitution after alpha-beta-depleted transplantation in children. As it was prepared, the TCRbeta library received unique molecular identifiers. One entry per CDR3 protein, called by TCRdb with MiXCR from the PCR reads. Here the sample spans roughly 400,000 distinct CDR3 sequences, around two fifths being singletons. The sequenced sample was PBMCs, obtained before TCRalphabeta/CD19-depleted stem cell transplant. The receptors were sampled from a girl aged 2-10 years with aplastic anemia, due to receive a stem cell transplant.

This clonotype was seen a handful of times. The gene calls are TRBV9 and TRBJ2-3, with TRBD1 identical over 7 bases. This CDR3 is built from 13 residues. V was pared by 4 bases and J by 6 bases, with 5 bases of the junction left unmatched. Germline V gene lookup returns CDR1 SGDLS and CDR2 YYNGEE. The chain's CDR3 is CASSPRQGDTQYF. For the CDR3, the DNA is TGTGCCAGCAGCCCCAGACAGGGTGATACGCAGTATTTT.

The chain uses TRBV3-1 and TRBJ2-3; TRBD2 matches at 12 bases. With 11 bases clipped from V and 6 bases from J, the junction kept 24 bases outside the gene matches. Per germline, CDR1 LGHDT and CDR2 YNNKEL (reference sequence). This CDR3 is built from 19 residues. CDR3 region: CACCSGLAGGPFGLDTQYF. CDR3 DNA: TGTGCCTGCTGTTCCGGGCTAGCGGGAGGGCCGTTTGGACTGGATACGCAGTATTTT.

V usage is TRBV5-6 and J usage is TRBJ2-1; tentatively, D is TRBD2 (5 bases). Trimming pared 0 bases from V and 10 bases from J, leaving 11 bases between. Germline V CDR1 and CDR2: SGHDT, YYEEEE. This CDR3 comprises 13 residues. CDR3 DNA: TGTGCCAGCAGCTTGGCCTCCGGCGGGGAGCAGTTCTTC. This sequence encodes CASSLASGGEQFF.

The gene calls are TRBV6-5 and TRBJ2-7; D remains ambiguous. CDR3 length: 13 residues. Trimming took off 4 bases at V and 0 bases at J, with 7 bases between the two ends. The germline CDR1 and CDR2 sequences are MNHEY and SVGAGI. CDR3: CASSSYPSYEQYF. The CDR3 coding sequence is TGTGCCAGCAGTTCTTACCCCTCCTACGAGCAGTACTTC.

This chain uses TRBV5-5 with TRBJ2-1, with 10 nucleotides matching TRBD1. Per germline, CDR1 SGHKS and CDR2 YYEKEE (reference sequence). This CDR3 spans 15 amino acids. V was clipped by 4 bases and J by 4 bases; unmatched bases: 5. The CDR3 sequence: CASSQGQGGYNEQFF. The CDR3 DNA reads TGTGCCAGCAGCCAAGGACAGGGGGGGTACAATGAGCAGTTCTTC.

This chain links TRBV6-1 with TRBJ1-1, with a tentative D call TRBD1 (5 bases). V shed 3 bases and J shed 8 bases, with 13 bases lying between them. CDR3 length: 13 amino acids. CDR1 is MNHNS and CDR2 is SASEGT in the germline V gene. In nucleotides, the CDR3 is TGTGCCAGCAGTGACCCCGGGGGGGGAGAAGCTTTCTTT. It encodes CASSDPGGGEAFF.

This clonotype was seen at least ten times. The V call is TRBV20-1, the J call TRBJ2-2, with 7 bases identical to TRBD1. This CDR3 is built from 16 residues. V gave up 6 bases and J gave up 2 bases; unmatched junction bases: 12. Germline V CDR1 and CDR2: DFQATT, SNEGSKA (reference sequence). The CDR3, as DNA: TGCAGTGCCTCCCATGGGGACAGTTTTAACACCGGGGAGCTGTTTTTT. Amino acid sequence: CSASHGDSFNTGELFF.

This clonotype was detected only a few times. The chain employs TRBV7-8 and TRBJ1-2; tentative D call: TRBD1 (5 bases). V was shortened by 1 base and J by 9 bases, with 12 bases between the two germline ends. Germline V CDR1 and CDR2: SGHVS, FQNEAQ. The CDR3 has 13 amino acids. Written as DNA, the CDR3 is TGTGCCAGCAGCTTAGTGCAGGGAACGAGCTACACCTTC. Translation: CASSLVQGTSYTF.

CDR3 DNA: TGTGCCAGCAGTTTGCAGTGGGGCACTGAAGCTTTCTTT. Its protein is CASSLQWGTEAFF. The chain links TRBV12-3 or TRBV12-4 to TRBJ1-1; D uncertain. Between the trimmed V and J ends, which lost 3 bases and 4 bases, there was a span of 9 bases. The CDR3 sequence is 13 residues long.

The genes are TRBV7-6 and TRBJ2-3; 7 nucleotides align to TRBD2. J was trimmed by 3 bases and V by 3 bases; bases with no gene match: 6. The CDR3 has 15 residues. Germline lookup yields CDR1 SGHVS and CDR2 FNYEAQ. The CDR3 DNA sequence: TGTGCCAGCAGCTTTAGGACTAGTCGAACAGATACGCAGTATTTT. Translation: CASSFRTSRTDTQYF.

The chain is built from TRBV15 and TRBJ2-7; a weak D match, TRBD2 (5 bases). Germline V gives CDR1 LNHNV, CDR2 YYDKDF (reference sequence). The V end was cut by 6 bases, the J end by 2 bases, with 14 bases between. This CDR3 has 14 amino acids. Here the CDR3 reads CATSKQGSAYEQYF. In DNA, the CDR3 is TGTGCCACCAGTAAACAAGGGAGTGCCTACGAGCAGTACTTC.

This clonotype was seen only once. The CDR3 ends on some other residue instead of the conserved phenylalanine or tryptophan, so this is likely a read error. DNA of the CDR3: TGCAGTGCTAGCGACGATATTAACGCGGGGGAAGGGACAGATACGCAGTATATT. Translation gives CSASDDINAGEGTDTQYI. The chain combines TRBV20-1 with TRBJ2-3; TRBD2 matches at 7 bases. CDR1 and CDR2 from the germline V gene are DFQATT and SNEGSKA (reference sequence). This CDR3 spans 18 amino acids. V gave up 3 bases and J gave up 3 bases; unmatched junction bases: 18.

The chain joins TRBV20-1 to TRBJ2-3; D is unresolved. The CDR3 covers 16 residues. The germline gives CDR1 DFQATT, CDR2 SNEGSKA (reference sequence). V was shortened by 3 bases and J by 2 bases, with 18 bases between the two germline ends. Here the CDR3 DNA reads TGCAGTGCTAGTCCCAATTCAGCGAAATTCACAGATACGCAGTATTTT. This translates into CSASPNSAKFTDTQYF.

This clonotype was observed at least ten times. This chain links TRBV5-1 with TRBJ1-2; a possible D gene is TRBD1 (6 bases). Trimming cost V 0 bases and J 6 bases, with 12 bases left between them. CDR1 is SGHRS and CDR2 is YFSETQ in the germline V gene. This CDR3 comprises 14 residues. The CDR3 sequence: CASSLDGRGDGYTF. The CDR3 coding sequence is TGCGCCAGCAGCTTGGATGGCAGGGGAGATGGCTACACCTTC.

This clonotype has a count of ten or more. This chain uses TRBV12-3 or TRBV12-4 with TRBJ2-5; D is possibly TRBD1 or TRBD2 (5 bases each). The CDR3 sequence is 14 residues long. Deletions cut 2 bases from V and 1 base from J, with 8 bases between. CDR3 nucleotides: TGTGCCAGCAGTTTAACGAGGGGCCAAGAGACCCAGTACTTC. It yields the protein CASSLTRGQETQYF.

CDR3 bases: TGCAGCGTCCTGGACCGTTCCTATGGCTACACCTTC. It translates to CSVLDRSYGYTF. The rearrangement uses TRBV29-1 and TRBJ1-2; D gene unclear. V lost 6 bases and J 4 bases, leaving 12 bases between the germline ends. Germline CDR1 SQVTM, CDR2 ANQGSEA. This CDR3 comprises 12 residues. Supplemented by reference TRBV29-1 and TRBJ1-2, the full variable domain reads SAVISQKPSRDICQRGTSLTIQCQVDSQVTMMFWYRQQPGQSLTLIATANQGSEATYESGFVIDKFPISRPNLTFSTLTVSNMSPEDSSIYLCSVLDRSYGYTFGSGTRLTVV.

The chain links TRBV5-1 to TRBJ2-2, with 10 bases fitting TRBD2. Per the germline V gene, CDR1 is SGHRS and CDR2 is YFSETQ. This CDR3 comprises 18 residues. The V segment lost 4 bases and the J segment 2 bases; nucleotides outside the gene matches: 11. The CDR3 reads CASSLRTSGGGNTGELFF. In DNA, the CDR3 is TGCGCCAGCAGCCTAAGGACTAGCGGAGGGGGTAACACCGGGGAGCTGTTTTTT.